The 21 T cell receptor beta chains reported below all come from one sample, sequenced in a study of blood T cell repertoires in COVID-19 (TCRdb year 2020). The library came from the immunoSEQ multiplex PCR assay. TCRdb provides this immuneACCESS table in a form limited to in-frame rearrangements. Some clones are lacking; in checked studies, under half of them reflect an unresolved V gene, and why the rest are absent is not known. This sample gives 390,000 or so clones in total; roughly 90% of them show up just once. Less than 3.5% of the sample is held by the ten biggest clonotypes. Sequencing was done on a sample of peripheral blood. The receptor source for this set is a woman in her 30s with COVID-19, enrolled during active disease.

The chain has TRBV7-2 and TRBJ2-3; 9 bases line up with TRBD2. Germline CDR1 is SGHTA and CDR2 is FQGNSA. This CDR3 spans 15 amino acids. The ends lost 3 bases at V and 5 bases at J; junction bases unmatched: 6. This CDR3 is CASSFPSGVGDTQYF. The CDR3 region has the DNA TGTGCCAGCAGCTTCCCTAGCGGGGTAGGAGATACGCAGTATTTT.

This clone has a single count. The V call is TRBV18, the J call TRBJ2-7, with D possibly being TRBD2 (7 bases). Germline V gene sequence: CDR1 KGHSH, CDR2 LQKENI. V lost 1 base and J 6 bases, leaving 13 bases between the germline ends. The CDR3 runs 14 residues. In nucleotides, the CDR3 is TGTGCCAGCTCACCACAGGGGGGGGCCGGCGAGCAGTACTTC. Its translation is CASSPQGGAGEQYF. The full variable domain, in which reference TRBV18 and TRBJ2-7 provide the parts outside the CDR3, is NAGVMQNPRHLVRRRGQEARLRCSPMKGHSHVYWYRQLPEEGLKFMVYLQKENIIDESGMPKERFSAEFPKEGPSILRIQQVVRGDSAAYFCASSPQGGAGEQYFGPGTRLTVT.

This rearrangement joins TRBV5-1 to TRBJ2-3; perhaps TRBD1 as D (7 bases). Germline V lookup: CDR1 SGHRS, CDR2 YFSETQ. This CDR3 contains 14 residues. Trimming took 4 bases from V and 2 from J, leaving 11 bases between them. CDR3 in amino acids: CASSRGTDTDTQYF. The DNA of the CDR3 is TGCGCCAGCAGCCGCGGGACAGACACAGATACGCAGTATTTT.

CDR3 sequence reads: CASSPASGSMGEQFF. CDR3 DNA: TGCGCCAGCAGCCCCGCTAGCGGGAGTATGGGTGAGCAGTTCTTC. The chain joins TRBV5-1 to TRBJ2-1, with 10 bases aligning to TRBD2. This CDR3 has 15 residues. Germline CDR1 and CDR2: SGHRS and YFSETQ. Unmatched junction bases numbered 10, after V lost 4 bases and J lost 9 bases.

The chain carries TRBV5-4 and TRBJ2-3; 9 positions match TRBD2. Per the germline V gene, CDR1 is SGHNT and CDR2 is YYREEE (reference sequence). The CDR3 length is 15 residues. V trimming: 2 bases; J trimming: 4 bases; junction bases outside the gene matches: 5. Here the CDR3 reads CASSFGSGSADTQYF. The CDR3 DNA is TGTGCCAGCAGCTTCGGTAGCGGGAGCGCAGATACGCAGTATTTT.

This rearrangement joins TRBV7-6 to TRBJ2-7, with TRBD1 matching 7 bases. The CDR3 length is 16 residues. Germline-derived CDR1 and CDR2 are SGHVS and FNYEAQ. V lost 5 bases to trimming and J lost 4 bases; unmatched junction nucleotides: 14. The CDR3 region is CASSMWDSPVEYEQYF. CDR3 in DNA: TGTGCCAGCAGCATGTGGGACAGCCCCGTTGAATACGAGCAGTACTTC.

This chain uses TRBV14 with TRBJ2-1, with TRBD2 identical over 8 bases. This CDR3 contains 16 residues. The V and J ends lost 1 base and 2 bases, in that order; junction bases with no gene match: 4. Per the germline V gene, CDR1 is SGHDN and CDR2 is FVKESK. The CDR3 here is CASSQVRGGPYNEQFF. The CDR3 bases are TGTGCCAGCAGCCAAGTTCGGGGGGGGCCCTACAATGAGCAGTTCTTC.

The chain carries TRBV29-1 and TRBJ2-3; 7 positions agree with TRBD2. The germline V gene has CDR1 SQVTM and CDR2 ANQGSEA. This CDR3 region has 14 residues. Unmatched junction bases numbered 8, after V lost 4 bases and J lost 4 bases. CDR3 sequence (DNA): TGCAGCGTTGCCAGCGGGGCCTCGGCAGATACGCAGTATTTT. As protein: CSVASGASADTQYF.

This chain uses TRBV19 with TRBJ2-1; D unresolved. The CDR3 is 16 amino acids. The germline V gene has CDR1 LNHDA and CDR2 SQIVND (reference sequence). The germline V and J ends were trimmed by 1 base and 0 bases, with 10 bases remaining between them. CDR3 amino acids: CASSIAAAASYNEQFF. CDR3 bases: TGTGCCAGTAGTATAGCTGCGGCAGCCTCCTACAATGAGCAGTTCTTC.

The chain couples TRBV16 to TRBJ2-3, with TRBD1 identical over 7 bases. V lost 4 bases to trimming and J lost 1 base; unmatched junction nucleotides: 14. CDR1 is KGHSY and CDR2 is FQNENV in the germline V gene. This CDR3 region has 18 residues. The CDR3 nucleotides are TGTGCCAGCAGCCCATCCCGGACAGGACGCTTCGGCACAGATACGCAGTATTTT. Its translation: CASSPSRTGRFGTDTQYF.

The genes are TRBV4-3 and TRBJ1-3; 9 bases map to TRBD1. In germline, CDR1 is LGHNA, CDR2 YSLEER. V trimming: 1 base; J trimming: 4 bases; junction bases outside the gene matches: 20. CDR3 size: 21 residues. The CDR3: CASSQVLPLRTGTGSGNTIYF. In nucleotides, the CDR3 is TGCGCCAGCAGCCAAGTTCTTCCGCTCCGAACCGGGACAGGGTCCGGAAACACCATATATTTT.

V and J are TRBV7-2 and TRBJ2-3; TRBD2 aligns across 7 bases. The CDR3 length is 14 residues. Losses at the gene ends were 5 bases for V and 2 bases for J; bases not matched to a gene: 4. In germline, CDR1 is SGHTA, CDR2 FQGNSA. CDR3 residues: CASSVGGDTDTQYF. CDR3 coding DNA: TGTGCCAGCAGCGTGGGGGGGGACACAGATACGCAGTATTTT.

The chain couples TRBV11-2 to TRBJ1-1; 8 positions agree with TRBD1. Germline CDR1 and CDR2: SGHAT and FQNNGV. V shed 5 bases, J shed 1 base, and the junction held 3 bases outside the gene matches. This CDR3 has 14 residues. This CDR3 reads CASSPGTGNTEAFF. The CDR3 bases are TGTGCCAGCAGCCCGGGGACAGGGAACACTGAAGCTTTCTTT. Based on the CDR3 plus reference TRBV11-2 and TRBJ1-1, the full variable domain is EAGVAQSPRYKIIEKRQSVAFWCNPISGHATLYWYQQILGQGPKLLIQFQNNGVVDDSQLPKDRFSAERLKGVDSTLKIQPAKLEDSAVYLCASSPGTGNTEAFFGQGTRLTVV.

The rearrangement joins TRBV7-2 to TRBJ2-7; D is unresolved. V was shortened by 1 base and J by 3 bases, with 13 bases between the two germline ends. Germline V gives CDR1 SGHTA, CDR2 FQGNSA. The length of the CDR3 is 15 residues. CDR3 bases: TGTGCCAGCAGCTTAGGTCCGCGGCAGAACTACGAGCAGTACGTC. It specifies CASSLGPRQNYEQYV.

V usage is TRBV6-5 and J usage is TRBJ2-4, with TRBD2 as a possible D gene (6 bases). In germline, CDR1 is MNHEY, CDR2 SVGAGI. The V end was cut by 0 bases, the J end by 0 bases, with 9 bases between. The CDR3 length is 16 residues. The CDR3 nucleotides read TGTGCCAGCAGTTACTCTGGCGGGGTAGCCAAAAACATTCAGTACTTC. Translating it yields CASSYSGGVAKNIQYF.

This chain connects TRBV7-8 to TRBJ1-1; TRBD1 might be the D (5 bases). The CDR3 extends over 16 amino acids. Germline V gene lookup returns CDR1 SGHVS and CDR2 FQNEAQ. Trimming left V 5 bases short and J 6 bases short, with 22 bases between. The CDR3 DNA follows: TGTGCCAGCAGCGCCCCAAAAAGGGGCTTGGTCGCTGAAGCTTTCTTT. It codes for CASSAPKRGLVAEAFF.

The chain is built from TRBV6-2 or TRBV6-3 and TRBJ2-3, with 8 bases lining up with TRBD1. Unmatched junction bases numbered 4, after V lost 5 bases and J lost 6 bases. Germline assignment: CDR1 MNHEY and CDR2 SVGEGT. This CDR3 is 13 amino acids long. The CDR3: CASSVWDRDTQYF. Here the CDR3 DNA reads TGTGCCAGCAGTGTCTGGGACAGGGATACGCAGTATTTT.

CDR3 sequence reads: CASSASGTGNYGYTF. CDR3 sequence (DNA): TGTGCCAGTAGTGCCTCCGGGACAGGAAACTATGGCTACACCTTC. This sequence joins TRBV19 and TRBJ1-2; 8 bases line up with TRBD1. Germline lookup yields CDR1 LNHDA and CDR2 SQIVND (reference sequence). J gave up 2 bases and V 5 bases, and 7 bases lay outside the gene matches. This CDR3 is 15 amino acids long.

This clone appeared once. The chain carries TRBV1 and TRBJ2-1; the table names TRBD2, a call not compared with the DNA. TRBV1 is a pseudogene segment. The length of the CDR3 is 14 residues. The CDR3 DNA sequence: TGCACCAGCAGCTCCGTGGACTACTACAATGAGCAGTTCTTC. It is translated as CTSSSVDYYNEQFF.

The chain combines TRBV6-2 or TRBV6-3 with TRBJ2-2; TRBD2 matches at 9 bases. V gave up 6 bases and J gave up 0 bases; unmatched junction bases: 8. This CDR3 region has 17 residues. CDR1 is MNHEY and CDR2 is SVGEGT in the germline V gene. CDR3 region: CASSKFSGGPNTGELFF. The CDR3 nucleotides are TGTGCCAGCAGCAAATTTAGCGGGGGCCCGAACACCGGGGAGCTGTTTTTT.

This clone came up a few times. CDR3 amino acids: CASSPRTGGIQPQHF. The CDR3 nucleotides are TGTGCCAGCAGTCCCCGGACAGGGGGCATTCAGCCCCAGCATTTT. The rearrangement joins TRBV27 to TRBJ1-5, with 11 positions matching TRBD1. Unmatched junction bases numbered 6, after V lost 5 bases and J lost 6 bases. The CDR3 is 15 residues long. Germline assignment: CDR1 MNHEY and CDR2 SMNVEV (reference sequence).